This T cell receptor (beta chain) comes out of a study of T cells after yellow fever vaccination. Study findings and constraints: Post-booster repertoires contained most primary-vaccination clones again (approximately 97% CD4, 85% to 90% CD8).

This clonotype was counted a few times. Antigen specificity is unknown. The CDR3 sequence is 16 residues long. J gave up 7 bases and V 0 bases, and 9 bases lay outside the gene matches. Germline-derived CDR1 and CDR2 are LGHNA and YSLEER. TCRdb re-called the 5' RACE reads through MiXCR, storing one row per CDR3 protein. This sample carries 500,000 to 700,000 distinct CDR3 sequences, over 15% of them seen once, and the ten largest clones take roughly an eighth. The chain recombines TRBV4-3 with TRBJ2-4, with 7 bases fitting TRBD1. The sequencing used PBMCs, collected 15 days after the yellow fever booster vaccination. The sequence came from a man in his thirties or forties who received the YFV17D yellow fever vaccine. The CDR3 sequence: CASSQDPAGTVNIQYF. The DNA of the CDR3 is TGCGCCAGCAGCCAAGATCCCGCCGGGACAGTGAACATTCAGTACTTC.